This T cell receptor (beta chain) is drawn from a study of memory CD8 T cells in hepatitis C reinfection (dated by TCRdb to 2016 to 2017). In the study overall: Of the five donors, three spontaneously resolved two consecutive HCV infections, and two cleared a primary infection but developed chronic infection after reinfection. HCV reinfection was defined by a positive HCV RNA test following two negative tests taken at least 60 days apart. Samples from before reinfection were taken anywhere from 55 to 20 weeks prior to reinfection being detected. In 4 or 5 donors, the study followed the TCR beta repertoire of virus-specific CD8 T cells over time through an HCV reinfection episode. Several reinfection cases with stored pre-reinfection samples were identified between the late 2000s and the early 2010s. In the reinfection study, participants who had resolved a prior HCV infection were followed every 3 months. Overall study results and their limits: Because only five or six donors were included, definitive conclusions about public clonotypes linked to secondary clearance were beyond the reach of the study.

The meaning of the sample's time point label: pre-reinfection, 55 to 20 weeks before reinfection detection. TCR sequencing was performed on the sorted cells directly ex vivo, without any in vitro expansion beforehand. The donors, who were people who inject drugs, were enrolled in the Montreal Acute Hepatitis C Cohort Study (HEPCO) in Canada. As controls, total naive CD8 T cells were sorted as viable CD3+ CD8+ CD45RO- cells from a couple of donors at all three reinfection time points. Before sorting, cryopreserved peripheral blood mononuclear cells were thawed and used as the source for purifying CD8 T cells. CD8 T cells were enriched by negative selection with the MACS CD8+ T cell Isolation Kit. A BD FACSAria II sorter with FACSDiva software was used for cell sorting, and FlowJo was used for data analysis. Of note for this clone: There is no known antigen for this receptor. There are no base qualities to consult, and no much larger clone falls within one base.

The CDR3 has 16 amino acids, counting the end cysteine and phenylalanine. Of all the DNA, just the CDR3 is kept, 48 bases in frame from base 1. CDR1 MDHEN and CDR2 SYDVKM are derived from the germline V gene. Clipping removes 4 bases from V and 3 bases from J, with 7 as the unmatched junction base count. Library generation was performed with the immunoSEQ multiplex PCR assay. Genomic DNA was extracted from the sorted cells, and the TCR beta V, D and J regions were sequenced using the automated high-throughput method of Adaptive Biotechnologies. A two-step, bias-controlled multiplex PCR was used to amplify the CDR3 regions. Amplified TCR beta libraries were sequenced on an Illumina instrument. Per the original workflow: Demultiplexed reads were processed to reduce amplification and sequencing bias, and the IMGT database was used to assign CDR3 sequences to gene families. ImmunoSEQ software version 2.0 was used to analyze repertoire data. Out-of-frame sequences and sequences with stop codons in the CDR3 were removed from clonotype lists. Clonotypes with a frequency below 0.01% were excluded because such low-frequency clonotypes corresponded to less than one cell. Richness was calculated by dividing observed richness by the number of input cells, and evenness was calculated by dividing Shannon entropy by the log of observed richness. Repertoire diversity and similarity between time points were quantified using Simpson diversity and Morisita-Horn overlap indices. Clonotypes were categorized as dominant (>1%), sub-dominant (0.5-0.99%), low abundance (0.1-0.49%) or lowest abundance (<0.1%). For the germline index, total nucleotide additions were subtracted from total CDR3 length, and that difference was then divided by total CDR3 length. TCRdb limited this immuneACCESS table to in-frame rearrangements with V and J called. A share of clones is missing; checked studies link under half to unresolved V genes, and the rest is unexplained. From that table come the V and J calls and clone size; the DNA was used to work out D and trimming. Within this sample are 50,000 or so clones, with approximately 89% of them counted one time only. The biggest ten clones account for 0.95% to 1.1% of the sample.

The sequence was collected from a young man with hepatitis C virus infection. The chain employs TRBV28 and TRBJ2-1; 9 bases in the middle match TRBD2. Input material: naive CD8+ T cells sorted from blood. Reading the label with the study, this specimen's cell subset or site is: total naive CD8+CD45RO- T cells. The CDR3 protein sequence reads: CASSYLAGLVYNEQFF. The bases are TGTGCCAGCAGTTACCTAGCGGGACTAGTCTACAATGAGCAGTTCTTC.